This T cell receptor (beta chain) was captured in a study of T cells expressing NK-cell markers. Study information: From sorted CD3+CD56+NKG2C+, CD3+CD56+NKG2C- and CD3+CD56-NKG2C+ T cells came the TCR beta repertoires.

What made the TCR beta cDNA was 5'RACE template switching with UMIs. One entry per CDR3 protein, without DNA, is what TCRdb gives after re-calling the 5' RACE reads. This sample's table reports about 260,000 distinct CDR3 sequences. Study findings and constraints: Nothing established the HCMV specificity of expanded NKG2C+ T cell clones.

Germline CDR1 reads KGHDR; CDR2 reads SFDVKD. This CDR3 region has 15 residues. Concerning this clonotype: Its antigen is currently unknown.

Specimen: blood T cells: a sorted CD56 or NKG2C T cell subset, CD4+ or CD8+ T cells, or bulk PBMC T cells (not recorded which). This sequence originates from a young man in good health. The chain links TRBV24-1 to TRBJ2-1; checking the TCRdb D call of TRBD2 is not possible without DNA. CDR3 region: CATSDTGLTKNEQFF.